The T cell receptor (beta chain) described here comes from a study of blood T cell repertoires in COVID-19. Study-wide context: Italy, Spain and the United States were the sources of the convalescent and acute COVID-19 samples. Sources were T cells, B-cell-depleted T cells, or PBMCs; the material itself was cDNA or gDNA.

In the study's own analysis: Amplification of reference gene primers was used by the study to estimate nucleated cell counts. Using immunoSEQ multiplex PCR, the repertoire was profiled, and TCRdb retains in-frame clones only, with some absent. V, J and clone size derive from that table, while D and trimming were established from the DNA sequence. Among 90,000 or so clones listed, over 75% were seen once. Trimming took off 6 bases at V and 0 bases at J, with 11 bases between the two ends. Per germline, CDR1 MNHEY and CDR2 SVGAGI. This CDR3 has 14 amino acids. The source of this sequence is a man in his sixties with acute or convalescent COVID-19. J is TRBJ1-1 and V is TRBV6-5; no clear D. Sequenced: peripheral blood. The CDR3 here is CASSASGVNTEAFF. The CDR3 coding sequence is TGTGCCAGCAGCGCGAGCGGGGTGAACACTGAAGCTTTCTTT.